These 17 T cell receptor beta chains originate from one sample sequenced in a study of CD8+ T cells in alopecia areata. As for treatment: oral pan-JAK inhibitor, 5-10 mg twice daily. TCR sequencing used cDNA made by reverse transcription of extracted RNA. The repertoire was sequenced with immunoSEQ multiplex PCR; TCRdb's copy has only in-frame clones and lacks some. The sample lists about 210,000 clones, approximately 47% seen once, with approximately 2.4% in the top ten. The starting material was CD4+ T cells sorted from blood, obtained at approximately week 36, from a patient treated with tofacitinib. The origin of the receptors is a human donor with alopecia areata.

The rearrangement links TRBV4-1 to TRBJ2-7, with D uncertain. Trimming removed 6 bases at V and 6 bases at J, with 21 bases between. Germline lookup yields CDR1 MGHRA and CDR2 YSYEKL. The CDR3 contains 15 residues. DNA for the CDR3: TGCGCCAGCAGTCCCCCAGGTCCCCTCCCCGGCGAGCAGTACTTC. Translated, it gives CASSPPGPLPGEQYF.

The chain recombines TRBV9 with TRBJ2-1, with D possibly being TRBD2 (6 bases). Between the trimmed V and J ends, which lost 3 bases and 2 bases, there was a span of 12 bases. The V gene's germline CDR1 is SGDLS and CDR2 YYNGEE. This CDR3 comprises 15 residues. CDR3 DNA: TGTGCCAGCAGCGCGGGGGTTAGTACCTACAATGAGCAGTTCTTC. This sequence encodes CASSAGVSTYNEQFF. The variable domain in full, completed from reference TRBV9 and TRBJ2-1, reads DSGVTQTPKHLITATGQRVTLRCSPRSGDLSVYWYQQSLDQGLQFLIQYYNGEERAKGNILERFSAQQFPDLHSELNLSSLELGDSALYFCASSAGVSTYNEQFFGPGTRLTVL.

V gene TRBV30 combines with J gene TRBJ2-6; D gene unclear. The CDR3 is 15 amino acids. Germline lookup yields CDR1 GTSNPN and CDR2 SVGIG (reference sequence). Trimming removed 0 bases at V and 0 bases at J, with 6 bases between. Here the CDR3 reads CAWSVAYSGANVLTF. The CDR3 nucleotides read TGTGCCTGGAGTGTGGCCTACTCTGGGGCCAACGTCCTGACTTTC.

The chain links TRBV4-3 to TRBJ2-7; 11 bases are shared with TRBD2. The germline V gene has CDR1 LGHNA and CDR2 YSLEER. The CDR3 has 14 residues. V lost 9 bases, J lost 4 bases, and 8 bases stayed unmatched. In DNA, the CDR3 is TGCGCCAGTGCAATTAGCGGGAGGGAGTACGAGCAGTACTTC. Translating gives CASAISGREYEQYF.

This clone was observed a few times. This chain joins TRBV4-3 and TRBJ2-2, with TRBD2 matching 9 bases. CDR1 is LGHNA, CDR2 YSLEER, per germline. With V trimmed by 0 bases and J by 5 bases, 4 bases remained unmatched. This CDR3 has 16 residues. The CDR3 nucleotides are TGCGCCAGCAGCCAAGATTCTAGCGGGGCAACCGGGGAGCTGTTTTTT. It translates to CASSQDSSGATGELFF.

The CDR3 here is CASSQRRGRDLQYF. DNA for the CDR3: TGCGCCAGCAGCCAGAGAAGAGGCCGGGACTTGCAGTATTTT. This chain connects TRBV4-3 to TRBJ2-3; D is possibly TRBD2 (6 bases). The CDR3 loop spans 14 amino acids. Germline V CDR1 and CDR2: LGHNA, YSLEER. Trimming shortened V by 3 bases and J by 11 bases, and 18 bases separated the two germline ends.

The rearrangement uses TRBV25-1 and TRBJ2-1; D unresolved. Trimming took off 7 bases at V and 3 bases at J, with 10 bases between the two ends. Per germline, CDR1 MGHDK and CDR2 SYGVNS. There are 13 residues in the CDR3. For the CDR3, the DNA is TGTGCCAGCACCCAGGTCCACTACAATGAGCAGTTCTTC. Translated: CASTQVHYNEQFF. Using reference TRBV25-1 and TRBJ2-1 for the parts outside the CDR3, the full variable domain is EADIYQTPRYLVIGTGKKITLECSQTMGHDKMYWYQQDPGMELHLIHYSYGVNSTEKGDLSSESTVSRIRTEHFPLTLESARPSHTSQYLCASTQVHYNEQFFGPGTRLTVL.

V usage is TRBV7-2 and J usage is TRBJ2-4; no clear D gene. V was shortened by 4 bases and J by 5 bases, with 9 bases between the two germline ends. The CDR3 has 13 amino acids. CDR1 is SGHTA, CDR2 FQGNSA, per germline. DNA of the CDR3: TGTGCCAGCAGCTCCATGAACCAAAACATTCAGTACTTC. It encodes CASSSMNQNIQYF.

The rearrangement uses TRBV29-1 and TRBJ2-5; 8 bases match TRBD2. The CDR3 spans 14 residues. Trimming at V came to 4 bases and at J to 4 bases, leaving 8 bases not matched to a gene. Looked up from germline, CDR1 is SQVTM and CDR2 is ANQGSEA. The CDR3 sequence: CSVVPAGVRETQYF. DNA for the CDR3: TGCAGCGTTGTGCCAGCGGGAGTGCGAGAGACCCAGTACTTC.

The J gene is TRBJ2-1, the V gene TRBV6-1, with D perhaps matching TRBD2 (6 bases). The germline V gene encodes CDR1 MNHNS and CDR2 SASEGT. The V and J ends lost 6 bases and 8 bases respectively, with 17 bases between them. This CDR3 is built from 14 residues. The CDR3 bases are TGTGCCAGCAGGGGGGACTCTGGGAGGTATGAGCAGTTCTTC. Protein: CASRGDSGRYEQFF.

V and J are TRBV29-1 and TRBJ2-7, with 13 bases aligning to TRBD2. V lost 6 bases, J lost 6 bases, and 5 bases stayed unmatched. Looked up from germline, CDR1 is SQVTM and CDR2 is ANQGSEA. CDR3 length: 13 amino acids. CDR3 sequence: CSVVGTSGVEQYF. As DNA, the CDR3 is TGCAGCGTCGTCGGGACTAGCGGGGTCGAGCAGTACTTC.

This rearrangement joins TRBV5-1 to TRBJ2-6; TRBD1 matches 7 bases. The length of the CDR3 is 15 residues. Looked up from germline, CDR1 is SGHRS and CDR2 is YFSETQ. Trimming cost V 2 bases and J 2 bases; bases outside gene matches: 1. The CDR3 spells CASSLGGTGANVLTF. CDR3 DNA: TGCGCCAGCAGCTTAGGGGGCACTGGGGCCAACGTCCTGACTTTC.

The chain joins TRBV9 to TRBJ1-2; 8 positions match TRBD1. The CDR3 contains 15 residues. The germline gives CDR1 SGDLS, CDR2 YYNGEE. V trimming: 4 bases; J trimming: 6 bases; junction bases outside the gene matches: 11. The CDR3 region is CASSPQGVHSDGYTF. CDR3 DNA sequence: TGTGCCAGCAGCCCACAGGGGGTCCATTCGGATGGCTACACCTTC.

Many counts were recorded for this clone. The CDR3 sequence is CASGASGRGAGEQYF. The CDR3 DNA reads TGTGCCAGCGGGGCTAGCGGGAGGGGGGCTGGCGAGCAGTACTTC. V and J are TRBV2 and TRBJ2-7, with TRBD2 matching 12 bases. The CDR3 covers 15 residues. Germline V gene sequence: CDR1 SNHLY, CDR2 FYNNEI. J lost 6 bases, V lost 8 bases, and 11 bases had no gene match.

This clone appeared a few times. The chain uses TRBV7-8 and TRBJ2-3; D is possibly TRBD1 (6 bases). The V end was cut by 2 bases, the J end by 1 base, with 16 bases between. Germline loops: CDR1 SGHVS, CDR2 FQNEAQ. The CDR3 extends over 17 amino acids. The CDR3, as DNA: TGTGCCAGCAGCTTAAGGCCCCAGGGGTCGGGCACAGATACGCAGTATTTT. It encodes CASSLRPQGSGTDTQYF. Looking up the rest from reference TRBV7-8 and TRBJ2-3 gives the full variable domain: GAGVSQSPRYKVAKRGQDVALRCDPISGHVSLFWYQQALGQGPEFLTYFQNEAQLDKSGLPSDRFFAERPEGSVSTLKIQRTQQEDSAVYLCASSLRPQGSGTDTQYFGPGTRLTVL.

This clone was observed a few times. The V call is TRBV7-2, the J call TRBJ2-6; no firm D call. The V end lost 2 bases, the J end lost 2 bases, and 13 bases lay between the germline ends. There are 17 residues in the CDR3. The germline V gene has CDR1 SGHTA and CDR2 FQGNSA. CDR3 DNA sequence: TGTGCCAGCAGCTTATCGGTCGGGCCCCCTGGGGCCAACGTCCTGACTTTC. Amino acids: CASSLSVGPPGANVLTF. The full variable domain, rest sourced from reference TRBV7-2 and TRBJ2-6, is GAGVSQSPSNKVTEKGKDVELRCDPISGHTALYWYRQSLGQGLEFLIYFQGNSAPDKSGLPSDRFSAERTGGSVSTLTIQRTQQEDSAVYLCASSLSVGPPGANVLTFGAGSRLTVL.

This chain uses TRBV7-2 with TRBJ2-7; no reliable D call. CDR3 length: 15 residues. Germline CDR1 is SGHTA and CDR2 is FQGNSA. With 4 bases removed from V and 0 bases from J, the gap between germline ends came to 13 bases. The CDR3 spells CASSWDSGVSYEQYF. The CDR3 DNA follows: TGTGCCAGCAGCTGGGATTCCGGCGTCTCCTACGAGCAGTACTTC.